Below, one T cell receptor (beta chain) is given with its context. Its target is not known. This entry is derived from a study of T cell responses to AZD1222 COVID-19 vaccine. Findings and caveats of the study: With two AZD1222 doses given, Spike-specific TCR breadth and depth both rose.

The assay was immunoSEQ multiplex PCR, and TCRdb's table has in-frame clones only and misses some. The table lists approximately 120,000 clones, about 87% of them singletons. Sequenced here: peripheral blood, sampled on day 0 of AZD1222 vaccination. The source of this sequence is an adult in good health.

The CDR3 DNA follows: TGTGCCAGCAGCCCTCGTAGGACAGTTCTCGAAGCTTTCTTT. Translation: CASSPRRTVLEAFF. V usage is TRBV3-1 (or the pseudogene TRBV3-2) and J usage is TRBJ1-1, with a possible D match to TRBD1 (6 bases). Deletions cut 4 bases from V and 8 bases from J, with 17 bases between. From germline, CDR1 is LGHDT and CDR2 YNNKEL (reference sequence). The length of the CDR3 is 14 residues.